The entry below describes one T cell receptor beta chain. Seattle enrolled patients during active infection and tracked them longitudinally. Under the authors' procedure: Amplified reference gene primers provided the basis for estimating nucleated cell counts. Sequencing used immunoSEQ multiplex PCR; TCRdb keeps in-frame clones, though not all of them. V and J calls and clone size follow that table, whereas D and trimming were derived from the DNA. There are roughly 250,000 clones in the sample; about 80% occur only once, and 15% to 19% lies in the top ten. V lost 2 bases and J lost 4, with 5 bases in between. The CDR3 has 12 amino acids. Germline CDR1 GTSNPN, CDR2 SVGIG (reference sequence). The sample belongs to a study of blood T cell repertoires in COVID-19. Study information: From the United States, Italy and Spain came samples of acute and convalescent COVID-19.

The sample was peripheral blood. The TCR sequence derives from a person between 65 and 79 years old with COVID-19, enrolled during active disease. The chain is built from TRBV30 and TRBJ1-4, with no clear D. The CDR3 nucleotides read TGTGCCTGGAGTTACAGTAATGAAAAACTGTTTTTT. Encoded protein: CAWSYSNEKLFF.